The 32 T cell receptor beta chains listed next were all sequenced from one sample in a study of cytomegalovirus exposure and HLA in healthy donors. PCR amplification relied on 60 Vbeta primers (plus 13 Jbeta primers). The protocol was immunoSEQ multiplex PCR, while the TCRdb copy is restricted to in-frame clones and leaves out a portion. The sample contains some 170,000 clones, around 76% of which appear only once. The material sequenced was PBMCs. These receptors were collected from a girl aged 10-17 years in good health and CMV-seropositive.

With regard to this clone: One end of the junction varies from germline; a read error may be responsible. J is TRBJ2-3 and V is TRBV12-5; possible D gene TRBD2, 6 bases. In germline, CDR1 is LGHNT, CDR2 FRNRAP. There are 19 residues in the CDR3. Here the CDR3 DNA reads TGTGCTAGTGGTTTATCGTCCGACAAGGGGACTTACGAAACAGGTACGCAGTATTTT. It encodes CASGLSSDKGTYETGTQYF.

In its sample, this clone was seen once. This chain connects TRBV7-8 to TRBJ2-3; 9 nucleotides match TRBD2. V was pared by 4 bases and J by 2 bases, with 7 bases of the junction left unmatched. Per the germline V gene, CDR1 is SGHVS and CDR2 is FQNEAQ. The CDR3 consists of 16 residues. CDR3 amino acids: CASSYPSGGLTDTQYF. CDR3 coding DNA: TGTGCCAGCAGCTACCCGAGCGGGGGGCTCACAGATACGCAGTATTTT.

The gene calls are TRBV5-1 and TRBJ2-3; tentatively, D is TRBD1 (6 bases). V lost 3 bases and J 0 bases, leaving 14 bases between the germline ends. CDR3 length: 16 amino acids. Germline-derived CDR1 and CDR2 are SGHRS and YFSETQ. Here the CDR3 DNA reads TGCGCCAGCAGCTCTACAGGGTTGGCGAGCACAGATACGCAGTATTTT. Translation gives CASSSTGLASTDTQYF.

This sequence joins TRBV27 and TRBJ2-1, with 10 bases aligning to TRBD2. The CDR3 runs 15 residues. Looked up from germline, CDR1 is MNHEY and CDR2 is SMNVEV (reference sequence). Trimming at V came to 5 bases and at J to 8 bases, leaving 9 bases not matched to a gene. CDR3 coding DNA: TGTGCCAGCAGTCAAGGAGCGGGGGGGCCTCATGAGCAGTTCTTC. It codes for CASSQGAGGPHEQFF.

This clone turned up a few times. CDR3 amino acids: CASSHAPGLNTEAFF. The CDR3 bases are TGTGCCAGCAGCCATGCCCCGGGTTTAAACACTGAAGCTTTCTTT. V is TRBV7-9 and J is TRBJ1-1; D unclear. V lost 5 bases and J lost 2, with 15 bases in between. CDR3 length: 15 amino acids. Germline assignment: CDR1 SEHNR and CDR2 FQNEAQ (reference sequence).

The chain employs TRBV18 and TRBJ2-7; no clear D. The CDR3 runs 14 residues. Germline lookup yields CDR1 KGHSH and CDR2 LQKENI. Deletions cut 0 bases from V and 2 bases from J, with 8 bases between. The CDR3 nucleotides are TGTGCCAGCTCACCACCGCCAGGTACCTACGAGCAGTACTTC. Protein: CASSPPPGTYEQYF.

CDR3 amino acids: CASSVDGRPHEQYF. The CDR3 DNA is TGTGCCAGCAGCGTAGACGGGAGACCTCACGAGCAGTACTTC. The chain uses TRBV9 and TRBJ2-7, with D maybe TRBD2 (6 bases). This CDR3 comprises 14 residues. CDR1 is SGDLS, CDR2 YYNGEE, per germline. V was cut by 0 bases and J by 5 bases, with 12 bases left in between. The full variable domain, with the rest looked up from reference TRBV9 and TRBJ2-7, is DSGVTQTPKHLITATGQRVTLRCSPRSGDLSVYWYQQSLDQGLQFLIQYYNGEERAKGNILERFSAQQFPDLHSELNLSSLELGDSALYFCASSVDGRPHEQYFGPGTRLTVT.

V gene TRBV30 combines with J gene TRBJ2-7; 7 nucleotides match TRBD1. CDR1 is GTSNPN, CDR2 SVGIG, per germline (reference sequence). Trimming took 3 bases from V and 4 from J; bases not matched to a gene: 9. This CDR3 has 14 residues. CDR3: CAWRGEGGMYEQYF. The CDR3 DNA is TGTGCCTGGAGGGGGGAAGGGGGCATGTACGAGCAGTACTTC. Using reference TRBV30 and TRBJ2-7 for the parts outside the CDR3, the full variable domain is SQTIHQWPATLVQPVGSPLSLECTVEGTSNPNLYWYRQAAGRGLQLLFYSVGIGQISSEVPQNLSASRPQDRQFILSSKKLLLSDSGFYLCAWRGEGGMYEQYFGPGTRLTVT.

The rearrangement links TRBV6-5 to TRBJ2-1; 12 positions match TRBD1. CDR1 is MNHEY and CDR2 is SVGAGI in the germline V gene. Trimming at V came to 7 bases and at J to 9 bases, leaving 13 bases not matched to a gene. This CDR3 is built from 16 residues. In nucleotides, the CDR3 is TGTGCCAGCACCTACTCCACCGGGACAGGGGGCGGTGAGCAGTTCTTC. It encodes CASTYSTGTGGGEQFF.

The genes are TRBV7-8 and TRBJ1-5; no clear D gene. V dropped 1 base and J dropped 4 bases, with 8 bases sitting between them. The germline gives CDR1 SGHVS, CDR2 FQNEAQ. CDR3 length equals 14 residues. CDR3 DNA sequence: TGTGCCAGCAGCTTAGTAAGGGAGAATCAGCCCCAGCATTTT. Amino acid sequence: CASSLVRENQPQHF. Full variable domain (remainder filled in from reference TRBV7-8 and TRBJ1-5): GAGVSQSPRYKVAKRGQDVALRCDPISGHVSLFWYQQALGQGPEFLTYFQNEAQLDKSGLPSDRFFAERPEGSVSTLKIQRTQQEDSAVYLCASSLVRENQPQHFGDGTRLSIL.

This chain uses TRBV6-6 with TRBJ1-3; D remains ambiguous. CDR1 is MNHNY and CDR2 is SVGAGI in the germline V gene (reference sequence). The CDR3 consists of 15 residues. The V end lost 6 bases, the J end lost 4 bases, and 16 bases lay between the germline ends. DNA of the CDR3: TGTGCCAGCAGGCCCGGACTAACTGAGGGAAACACCATATATTTT. This gives the protein CASRPGLTEGNTIYF.

This chain uses TRBV9 with TRBJ2-7; 10 bases are shared with TRBD2. The germline CDR1 and CDR2 sequences are SGDLS and YYNGEE. The CDR3 sequence is 15 residues long. J was trimmed by 7 bases and V by 0 bases; bases with no gene match: 7. CDR3 bases: TGTGCCAGCAGCGTAGAGGCTAGCGGGAGTAGTGAGCAGTACTTC. Translation: CASSVEASGSSEQYF.

The V gene is TRBV7-8, the J gene TRBJ1-1; 9 nucleotides agree with TRBD1. The CDR3 runs to 16 residues. V lost 4 bases, J lost 0 bases, and 6 bases stayed unmatched. Germline V CDR1 and CDR2: SGHVS, FQNEAQ. This CDR3 reads CASSSTGGLLNTEAFF. The DNA for the CDR3 is TGTGCCAGCAGCTCCACAGGGGGCCTACTGAACACTGAAGCTTTCTTT.

This chain connects TRBV18 to TRBJ1-4; D might be TRBD1 (5 bases). Looked up from germline, CDR1 is KGHSH and CDR2 is LQKENI. CDR3 length: 13 residues. The germline V and J ends were trimmed by 2 bases and 8 bases, with 9 bases remaining between them. CDR3 sequence: CASSPRGGEKLFF. The CDR3 DNA reads as TGTGCCAGCTCACCAAGGGGAGGAGAAAAACTGTTTTTT.

The chain recombines TRBV30 with TRBJ1-1, with D perhaps TRBD1 (6 bases). Germline-derived CDR1 and CDR2 are GTSNPN and SVGIG (reference sequence). With 6 bases removed from V and 3 bases from J, the gap between germline ends came to 11 bases. CDR3 length: 12 residues. The CDR3 DNA reads as TGTGCCTGCCTTGCAGGGGACACTGAAGCTTTCTTT. Amino acids: CACLAGDTEAFF.

The chain has TRBV19 and TRBJ2-2; TRBD2 is a possible D gene (6 bases). The ends were cut back, 7 bases at V and 3 bases at J, with 9 bases in the middle. This CDR3 is 13 amino acids long. The germline V gene has CDR1 LNHDA and CDR2 SQIVND (reference sequence). CDR3 residues: CASTGTDTGELFF. CDR3 DNA sequence: TGTGCCAGTACGGGGACTGACACCGGGGAGCTGTTTTTT.

The rearrangement uses TRBV11-2 and TRBJ1-2, with TRBD1 matching 8 bases. The germline gives CDR1 SGHAT, CDR2 FQNNGV. Trimming cost V 3 bases and J 5 bases; bases outside gene matches: 2. This CDR3 comprises 13 residues. The CDR3 region is CASSFGTGYGYTF. DNA of the CDR3: TGTGCCAGCAGCTTCGGGACAGGTTATGGCTACACCTTC.

This clone appeared a few times. J is TRBJ2-7 and V is TRBV6-5, with TRBD2 matching 12 bases. V lost 7 bases to trimming and J lost 7 bases; unmatched junction nucleotides: 5. From germline, CDR1 is MNHEY and CDR2 SVGAGI. The CDR3 runs 13 residues. The CDR3 reads CASTRLAGAEQYF. DNA for the CDR3: TGTGCCAGCACCAGACTAGCGGGAGCAGAGCAGTACTTC.

V gene TRBV7-3 combines with J gene TRBJ2-5; weak D call: TRBD2 (6 bases). Germline V gives CDR1 SGHTA, CDR2 FQGTGA. The length of the CDR3 is 14 residues. The V end was cut by 3 bases, the J end by 4 bases, with 12 bases between. In DNA form, the CDR3 reads TGTGCCAGCAGCTTGGAGGGGCCCTTAGAGACCCAGTACTTC. Encoded protein: CASSLEGPLETQYF.

This clone was observed a handful of times. The chain combines TRBV6-1 with TRBJ1-1, with 12 bases identical to TRBD1. This CDR3 contains 17 residues. After removal of 4 bases from V and 5 bases from J, the junction contained 11 bases not matched to a gene. Germline CDR1 and CDR2: MNHNS and SASEGT. The chain's CDR3 is CASSVKTWDRGPTEAFF. In nucleotides, the CDR3 is TGTGCCAGCAGTGTCAAAACGTGGGACAGGGGGCCAACTGAAGCTTTCTTT.

The chain carries TRBV7-9 and TRBJ1-2; TRBD1 agrees at 10 bases. The germline gives CDR1 SEHNR, CDR2 FQNEAQ (reference sequence). Germline trimming cut 3 bases from V and 13 bases from J; bases unmatched to any gene: 8. The CDR3 is made up of 13 amino acids. The CDR3 sequence: CASSFLDRGRLTF. The DNA of the CDR3 is TGTGCCAGCAGCTTCTTAGACAGGGGGCGACTCACCTTC. The full variable domain, its missing parts supplied by reference TRBV7-9 and TRBJ1-2, is DTGVSQNPRHKITKRGQNVTFRCDPISEHNRLYWYRQTLGQGPEFLTYFQNEAQLEKSRLLSDRFSAERPKGSFSTLEIQRTEQGDSAMYLCASSFLDRGRLTFGSGTRLTVV.

The J gene is TRBJ2-1, the V gene TRBV11-3; possibly TRBD2 for D (7 bases). The V gene lost 4 bases and the J gene lost 0 bases, with 19 bases spanning the gap. Per germline, CDR1 SGHNT and CDR2 YENEEA. The CDR3 extends over 18 amino acids. This CDR3 is CASSSGGTGSGSYNEQFF. DNA for the CDR3: TGTGCCAGCAGCTCGGGGGGTACAGGGAGTGGCTCCTACAATGAGCAGTTCTTC.

This chain connects TRBV6-5 to TRBJ2-5, with a tentative D call TRBD2 (5 bases). The V gene lost 6 bases and the J gene lost 2 bases, with 13 bases spanning the gap. The V gene's germline CDR1 is MNHEY and CDR2 SVGAGI. This CDR3 has 14 residues. CDR3: CASSPWRNQETQYF. The CDR3 DNA sequence: TGTGCCAGCAGCCCCTGGAGGAATCAAGAGACCCAGTACTTC.

CDR3 sequence reads: CASGGDRVVYEQYF. The CDR3 DNA reads TGTGCCTCAGGGGGGGACAGGGTGGTCTACGAGCAGTACTTC. V gene TRBV2 combines with J gene TRBJ2-7, with TRBD1 matching 9 bases. This CDR3 has 14 residues. The V gene's germline CDR1 is SNHLY and CDR2 FYNNEI. The trim removed 11 bases at V and 3 bases at J, leaving 11 bases unmatched.

The rearrangement uses TRBV7-2 and TRBJ2-7; 8 nucleotides match TRBD1. This CDR3 spans 17 amino acids. V was clipped by 5 bases and J by 1 base; unmatched bases: 13. Germline CDR1 is SGHTA and CDR2 is FQGNSA. The CDR3, as DNA: TGTGCCAGCAGCCCCCGGTCTGGTGGACAGGGATCCTACGAGCAGTACTTC. Residues: CASSPRSGGQGSYEQYF.

The chain combines TRBV5-1 with TRBJ1-1, with D maybe TRBD1 (6 bases). Germline V gene sequence: CDR1 SGHRS, CDR2 YFSETQ. The CDR3 consists of 14 residues. V was clipped by 3 bases and J by 4 bases, with 13 bases between them. The CDR3, as DNA: TGCGCCAGCAGCTCCCTATCGGACAGCACTGAAGCTTTCTTT. Its translation: CASSSLSDSTEAFF.

The rearrangement uses TRBV5-4 and TRBJ1-1; a possible D gene is TRBD1 (5 bases). V lost 4 bases, J lost 1 base, and 11 bases lay in between. The CDR3 is 14 residues long. Germline values: CDR1 SGHNT, CDR2 YYREEE (reference sequence). The CDR3 DNA sequence: TGTGCCAGCAGCCCGGATGACAGGAACACTGAAGCTTTCTTT. Its protein is CASSPDDRNTEAFF.

J is TRBJ1-1 and V is TRBV11-3; D possibly corresponds to TRBD1 (6 bases). The CDR3 spans 16 residues. Germline V gene lookup returns CDR1 SGHNT and CDR2 YENEEA. Trimming took off 3 bases at V and 1 base at J, with 15 bases between the two ends. DNA for the CDR3: TGTGCCAGCAGCTTGAGGGACAAGGGCCGGAACACTGAAGCTTTCTTT. Protein: CASSLRDKGRNTEAFF.

The chain joins TRBV2 to TRBJ2-2; 7 positions agree with TRBD2. The CDR3 is 15 residues long. The J segment lost 5 bases and the V segment lost 6 bases, leaving 9 bases of the junction unmatched. In germline, CDR1 is SNHLY, CDR2 FYNNEI. The CDR3 loop is CASSFREGRTGELFF. The CDR3 bases are TGTGCCAGCAGCTTCAGGGAGGGAAGAACCGGGGAGCTGTTTTTT.

This clone was recorded once. The V and J genes are TRBV4-1 and TRBJ2-1, with 7 bases that match TRBD2. V was clipped by 1 base and J by 2 bases; unmatched bases: 14. Germline CDR1 MGHRA, CDR2 YSYEKL. This CDR3 is built from 19 residues. The chain's CDR3 is CASSQGVLGLAATYNEQFF. The CDR3 DNA reads TGCGCCAGCAGCCAAGGGGTACTTGGGCTAGCGGCTACCTACAATGAGCAGTTCTTC.

This sequence joins TRBV27 and TRBJ1-2; D is uncertain. V lost 5 bases and J lost 8, with 18 bases in between. Germline assignment: CDR1 MNHEY and CDR2 SMNVEV (reference sequence). This CDR3 is built from 14 residues. CDR3 amino acids: CASSPTNLERGYTF. CDR3 DNA: TGTGCCAGCAGTCCGACTAATTTGGAAAGAGGCTACACCTTC.

The rearrangement uses TRBV20-1 and TRBJ2-7; the D is unclear. The V end was cut by 3 bases, the J end by 4 bases, with 7 bases between. In germline, CDR1 is DFQATT, CDR2 SNEGSKA (reference sequence). The CDR3 covers 11 residues. CDR3 nucleotide sequence: TGCAGTGCTAGTCCTTTGTACGAGCAGTACTTC. It yields the protein CSASPLYEQYF.